Below are 27 T cell receptor beta chains sequenced from a single sample in a study of cytomegalovirus exposure and HLA in healthy donors. PCR was performed using 60 Vbeta and 13 Jbeta primers. This table comes from immunoSEQ multiplex PCR, and its TCRdb copy is limited to in-frame clones, with some not included. The sample consists of about 160,000 clones, less than 80% of them appearing once. Input material: PBMCs. All receptors come from a middle-aged man in good health and CMV-seronegative.

This chain connects TRBV9 to TRBJ1-4; 10 bases line up with TRBD1. The CDR3 has 17 amino acids. The ends lost 3 bases at V and 0 bases at J; junction bases unmatched: 5. Per germline, CDR1 SGDLS and CDR2 YYNGEE. CDR3 sequence (DNA): TGTGCCAGCAGCGGGGGACAGGGGACCGCAACTAATGAAAAACTGTTTTTT. Translating gives CASSGGQGTATNEKLFF.

The genes are TRBV2 and TRBJ2-3, with a possible D match to TRBD2 (6 bases). V dropped 7 bases and J dropped 4 bases, with 12 bases sitting between them. CDR3 length equals 13 residues. The germline gives CDR1 SNHLY, CDR2 FYNNEI. The CDR3 DNA reads TGTGCCAGCAACGGGGAGGCGTCAGATACGCAGTATTTT. This translates into CASNGEASDTQYF.

The genes are TRBV7-7 and TRBJ2-2, with 8 bases identical to TRBD2. CDR3 length: 13 residues. In germline, CDR1 is SSHAT, CDR2 FNYEAQ (reference sequence). CDR3 DNA: TGTGCTATACGGGGGGGAGTCACCGGGGAGCTGTTTTTT. It translates to CAIRGGVTGELFF.

The chain has TRBV6-1 and TRBJ2-7; D is unresolved. There are 15 residues in the CDR3. Germline V CDR1 and CDR2: MNHNS, SASEGT. Between the trimmed V and J ends, which lost 7 bases and 7 bases, there was a span of 23 bases. The CDR3 coding sequence is TGTGCCAGCAAAGCCCCGGGTCCCTACAACGGGGAGCAGTACTTC. This codes for CASKAPGPYNGEQYF.

The chain recombines TRBV6-5 with TRBJ2-7; D unclear. Per the germline V gene, CDR1 is MNHEY and CDR2 is SVGAGI. The CDR3 has 13 amino acids. V shed 0 bases and J shed 4 bases, with 7 bases lying between them. The CDR3 is CASSYSLAYEQYF. The CDR3 coding sequence is TGTGCCAGCAGTTACTCGTTGGCTTACGAGCAGTACTTC.

A single count supports this clone. An end of the junction does not agree with germline; a read error may underlie this. This chain connects TRBV19 to TRBJ2-3, with D perhaps TRBD2 (7 bases). CDR1 and CDR2 from the germline V gene are LNHDA and SQIVND (reference sequence). The CDR3 contains 15 residues. CDR3: CASKGGRGATDTQYF. The CDR3 coding sequence is TGTGCGAGTAAGGGGGGGAGGGGTGCCACAGATACGCAGTATTTT.

The gene calls are TRBV10-3 and TRBJ1-1, with 7 bases lining up with TRBD1. The CDR3 runs to 13 residues. With V trimmed by 9 bases and J by 5 bases, 9 bases remained unmatched. Germline values: CDR1 ENHRY, CDR2 SYGVKD. CDR3 DNA: TGTGCCATGAAAGGACAGGTAGGGACTGAAGCTTTCTTT. Its protein is CAMKGQVGTEAFF.

V is TRBV10-3 and J is TRBJ1-1; tentatively, D is TRBD1 (6 bases). V was pared by 6 bases and J by 3 bases, with 14 bases between. In germline, CDR1 is ENHRY, CDR2 SYGVKD. CDR3 size: 14 residues. CDR3: CAIRDRQSHTEAFF. For the CDR3, the DNA is TGTGCCATCAGGGACAGACAATCGCACACTGAAGCTTTCTTT.

The chain couples TRBV20-1 to TRBJ2-5, with a weak D call TRBD2 (5 bases). Germline V lookup: CDR1 DFQATT, CDR2 SNEGSKA (reference sequence). Trimming stripped 6 bases from V and 8 bases from J, with 13 bases between. The CDR3 runs 11 residues. CDR3 nucleotides: TGCAGTGCCGAGACTACTCAAACCCAGTACTTC. This codes for CSAETTQTQYF.

The chain recombines TRBV7-9 with TRBJ2-1; 10 bases are a match to TRBD2. CDR1 SEHNR and CDR2 FQNEAQ come from the germline V gene (reference sequence). V lost 0 bases, J lost 8 bases, and 13 bases stayed unmatched. This CDR3 is built from 18 residues. CDR3: CASSLAMPAGGPSDEQFF. DNA for the CDR3: TGTGCCAGCAGCTTAGCCATGCCAGCGGGAGGGCCGTCGGATGAGCAGTTCTTC.

This clone was recorded a few times. The V gene is TRBV4-2, the J gene TRBJ2-5; 13 bases match TRBD2. The CDR3 sequence is 18 residues long. CDR1 LGHNA and CDR2 YNFKEQ come from the germline V gene. V dropped 5 bases and J dropped 0; count of bases not matched to a gene: 9. The CDR3 here is CASSATGTSGADQETQYF. The CDR3 DNA sequence: TGTGCCAGCAGCGCCACCGGGACTAGCGGGGCAGACCAAGAGACCCAGTACTTC.

This chain connects TRBV5-4 to TRBJ2-3; 7 nucleotides line up with TRBD2. The CDR3 has 14 residues. Germline V gives CDR1 SGHNT, CDR2 YYREEE (reference sequence). J gave up 7 bases and V 4 bases, and 9 bases lay outside the gene matches. The CDR3 nucleotides are TGTGCCAGCAGCGTAGTTGGGGGAGGGAATACGCAGTATTTT. Translating it yields CASSVVGGGNTQYF.

This clone was counted a few times. V and J are TRBV4-3 and TRBJ2-3, with 9 bases aligning to TRBD2. This CDR3 has 16 residues. The V and J ends lost 0 bases and 2 bases, in that order; junction bases with no gene match: 3. CDR1 LGHNA and CDR2 YSLEER come from the germline V gene. CDR3 DNA: TGCGCCAGCAGCCAAGACCTAGCGGGATCCACAGATACGCAGTATTTT. Its protein is CASSQDLAGSTDTQYF.

The J gene is TRBJ2-3, the V gene TRBV19; possibly TRBD1 for D (6 bases). This CDR3 spans 15 amino acids. The V gene's germline CDR1 is LNHDA and CDR2 SQIVND (reference sequence). V lost 7 bases to trimming and J lost 3 bases, with 17 bases between them. CDR3 DNA: TGTGCCAGTACAGGTGGGGGCTTAGGGACAGATACGCAGTATTTT. This encodes CASTGGGLGTDTQYF.

The rearrangement joins TRBV7-8 to TRBJ2-5, with TRBD2 matching over 9 bases. The CDR3 spans 16 residues. With V trimmed by 4 bases and J by 3 bases, 9 bases remained unmatched. The V gene's germline CDR1 is SGHVS and CDR2 FQNEAQ. CDR3 region: CASSSTGLAGEETQYF. The CDR3 DNA reads as TGTGCCAGCAGCTCCACGGGGTTAGCGGGAGAAGAGACCCAGTACTTC.

The chain couples TRBV11-3 to TRBJ2-1, with a possible D match to TRBD2 (6 bases). CDR3 size: 15 residues. The V gene lost 6 bases and the J gene lost 2 bases, with 14 bases spanning the gap. The germline CDR1 and CDR2 sequences are SGHNT and YENEEA. The CDR3 coding sequence is TGTGCCAGCAGTCCAAGGGGACTTACCTACAATGAGCAGTTCTTC. This encodes CASSPRGLTYNEQFF.

This clone came up a few times. The rearrangement joins TRBV13 to TRBJ2-7; possibly TRBD1 for D (5 bases). The CDR3 is 15 residues long. Germline V gives CDR1 PRHDT, CDR2 FYEKMQ (reference sequence). Trimming pared 5 bases from V and 0 bases from J, leaving 14 bases between. CDR3 DNA: TGTGCCAGCAGCCCTGCAGGAAGGGGCTCCTACGAGCAGTACTTC. Residues: CASSPAGRGSYEQYF.

The count of this clone is one. The rearrangement links TRBV5-1 to TRBJ2-2; 8 bases are shared with TRBD2. V dropped 1 base and J dropped 0; count of bases not matched to a gene: 2. The CDR3 is 16 residues long. From germline, CDR1 is SGHRS and CDR2 YFSETQ. The CDR3 nucleotides read TGCGCCAGCAGCTTGACTAGCGGAGCGAACACCGGGGAGCTGTTTTTT. Its protein product is CASSLTSGANTGELFF.

The chain is built from TRBV19 and TRBJ2-3; D is unclear. V was pared by 3 bases and J by 0 bases, with 13 bases between. This CDR3 is built from 16 residues. Germline CDR1 LNHDA, CDR2 SQIVND (reference sequence). CDR3 DNA sequence: TGTGCCAGTAGTATGTACTCAAGTTCTAGCACAGATACGCAGTATTTT. This translates into CASSMYSSSSTDTQYF.

The rearrangement uses TRBV7-9 and TRBJ2-1; 11 bases map to TRBD2. In germline, CDR1 is SEHNR, CDR2 FQNEAQ (reference sequence). The CDR3 sequence is 15 residues long. After removal of 5 bases from V and 4 bases from J, the junction contained 4 bases not matched to a gene. DNA for the CDR3: TGTGCCAGCAGCCCTGCTAGCGGGAGGTACAATGAGCAGTTCTTC. This codes for CASSPASGRYNEQFF.

The V and J genes are TRBV27 and TRBJ2-1; TRBD2 aligns across 9 bases. The CDR3 is 18 amino acids. V was clipped by 5 bases and J by 8 bases; unmatched bases: 19. CDR1 MNHEY and CDR2 SMNVEV come from the germline V gene (reference sequence). CDR3 sequence: CASSRLGGSGRYRDEQFF. CDR3 bases: TGTGCCAGCAGTCGTCTGGGCGGGAGCGGGAGGTATCGGGATGAGCAGTTCTTC.

The rearrangement joins TRBV28 to TRBJ2-5; weak D call: TRBD2 (6 bases). The CDR3 has 16 residues. Trimming removed 3 bases at V and 2 bases at J, with 16 bases between. Germline V gene data show CDR1 as MDHEN and CDR2 as SYDVKM. This CDR3 reads CASSFSGAGLQETQYF. For the CDR3, the DNA is TGTGCCAGCAGTTTTTCCGGGGCGGGACTGCAAGAGACCCAGTACTTC.

The chain combines TRBV5-4 with TRBJ2-2; the D is unclear. Germline assignment: CDR1 SGHNT and CDR2 YYREEE (reference sequence). There are 16 residues in the CDR3. V shed 5 bases and J shed 6 bases, with 20 bases lying between them. CDR3 in amino acids: CASSLSPVLSAGELFF. CDR3 DNA: TGTGCCAGCAGTCTCTCCCCCGTTTTATCCGCCGGGGAGCTGTTTTTT.

This chain joins TRBV6-6 and TRBJ1-6, with D possibly TRBD1 on 5 matching bases. This CDR3 contains 15 residues. Germline CDR1 and CDR2: MNHNY and SVGAGI (reference sequence). The ends were cut back, 6 bases at V and 10 bases at J, with 19 bases in the middle. CDR3 coding DNA: TGTGCCAGCAGGTCCTCCGGGACTAGTTACTCACCCCTCCACTTT. This codes for CASRSSGTSYSPLHF.

In its sample, this clone was seen once. The chain combines TRBV4-1 with TRBJ2-1, with 7 bases matching TRBD2. Germline CDR1 and CDR2: MGHRA and YSYEKL. This CDR3 has 15 residues. V trimming: 7 bases; J trimming: 2 bases; junction bases outside the gene matches: 8. The CDR3 reads CASTDALATYNEQFF. CDR3 bases: TGCGCCAGCACTGACGCACTAGCGACCTACAATGAGCAGTTCTTC.

This rearrangement joins TRBV6-1 to TRBJ2-1; D gene uncertain. The V end was cut by 6 bases, the J end by 14 bases, with 17 bases between. This CDR3 is 12 amino acids long. Germline V gene lookup returns CDR1 MNHNS and CDR2 SASEGT. CDR3 in DNA: TGTGCCAGCAGACTTCAAGTTTCCCCGGAGTTCTTC. It yields the protein CASRLQVSPEFF.

This sequence joins TRBV5-4 and TRBJ2-1; D unclear. The CDR3 is 15 residues long. The V gene's germline CDR1 is SGHNT and CDR2 YYREEE (reference sequence). Trimming took 0 bases from V and 1 from J, leaving 8 bases between them. CDR3 nucleotide sequence: TGTGCCAGCAGCTTGGCGGCGGAATCCTACAATGAGCAGTTCTTC. Protein sequence: CASSLAAESYNEQFF.